Below are 18 T cell receptor beta chains sequenced from a single sample in a study of blood T cell repertoires in COVID-19 (dated by TCRdb to about 2020). Library preparation employed the immunoSEQ multiplex PCR assay. Sourced from immuneACCESS, this table was stored by TCRdb with only in-frame sequences that have V and J called. A share of the clones is absent; for the studies checked, an unresolved V gene accounts for under half, and the remainder has no known explanation. The sample table contains 100,000 to 150,000 clones; only one count was recorded for about 72% of them. The ten largest clones add up to under 2.5% of the sample. The sample taken for sequencing was peripheral blood. The receptors were sampled from a woman aged 70-85 years with acute or convalescent COVID-19.

The sample holds a few counts of this clone. The rearrangement joins TRBV7-3 to TRBJ2-1, with 7 bases aligning to TRBD2. V gave up 1 base and J gave up 8 bases; unmatched junction bases: 5. The CDR3 has 14 amino acids. Looked up from germline, CDR1 is SGHTA and CDR2 is FQGTGA. In nucleotides, the CDR3 is TGTGCCAGCAGCTTAATGGGGGGGACGGATGAGCAGTTCTTC. Protein sequence: CASSLMGGTDEQFF.

This chain's CDR3 is CASSGGTASGEQYF. Here the CDR3 DNA reads TGCGCCAGCAGCGGAGGGACGGCTTCTGGGGAGCAGTACTTC. The chain carries TRBV5-1 and TRBJ2-7; the D gene is possibly TRBD2 (6 bases). V lost 4 bases and J lost 7, with 18 bases in between. Germline V gives CDR1 SGHRS, CDR2 YFSETQ. The CDR3 runs 14 residues.

The rearrangement joins TRBV3-1 (or the pseudogene TRBV3-2) to TRBJ2-2; the match to TRBD2 covers 11 bases. Germline assignment: CDR1 LGHDT and CDR2 YNNKEL (reference sequence). This CDR3 is built from 18 residues. V dropped 1 base and J dropped 4; count of bases not matched to a gene: 8. CDR3 residues: CASSQGATSGSITGELFF. The CDR3 DNA sequence: TGTGCCAGCAGCCAAGGGGCAACTAGCGGGAGTATCACCGGGGAGCTGTTTTTT.

The chain couples TRBV6-2 or TRBV6-3 to TRBJ2-3, with TRBD1 as a possible D gene (6 bases). The V gene's germline CDR1 is MNHEY and CDR2 SVGEGT. CDR3 length: 13 residues. V lost 6 bases, J lost 6 bases, and 13 bases lay in between. CDR3 in DNA: TGTGCCAGCAGCCAACAGGGTCTTGATACGCAGTATTTT. Encoded protein: CASSQQGLDTQYF.

Many counts were recorded for this clone. V and J are TRBV19 and TRBJ1-2; 12 nucleotides agree with TRBD1. The CDR3 loop spans 15 amino acids. CDR1 LNHDA and CDR2 SQIVND come from the germline V gene (reference sequence). With 7 bases clipped from V and 7 bases from J, the junction kept 10 bases outside the gene matches. In nucleotides, the CDR3 is TGTGCCAGTAAGAGGGACAGGGGGCGGCTTGGTGGCTACACCTTC. It codes for CASKRDRGRLGGYTF.

This clone was counted only a few times. This sequence joins TRBV9 and TRBJ1-2, with a weak D call TRBD1 (6 bases). Germline values: CDR1 SGDLS, CDR2 YYNGEE. Trimming shortened V by 4 bases and J by 13 bases, and 20 bases separated the two germline ends. The length of the CDR3 is 13 residues. The CDR3 region has the DNA TGTGCCAGCAGCCCTATGACAGGAGACGCTCTCACCTTC. Residues: CASSPMTGDALTF.

V gene TRBV15 combines with J gene TRBJ1-2; D unresolved. From germline, CDR1 is LNHNV and CDR2 YYDKDF (reference sequence). The V gene lost 5 bases and the J gene lost 4 bases, with 17 bases spanning the gap. CDR3 length equals 15 residues. The chain's CDR3 is CATSGGPPASYGYTF. In nucleotides, the CDR3 is TGTGCCACCAGCGGCGGGCCCCCCGCCTCCTATGGCTACACCTTC.

V and J are TRBV19 and TRBJ1-5; TRBD1 aligns across 12 bases. The J segment lost 7 bases and the V segment lost 4 bases, leaving 2 bases of the junction unmatched. From germline, CDR1 is LNHDA and CDR2 SQIVND (reference sequence). The CDR3 contains 14 residues. CDR3 sequence reads: CASSTGTGGQPQHF. CDR3 DNA: TGTGCCAGTAGTACAGGGACAGGGGGCCAGCCCCAGCATTTT.

The chain links TRBV10-3 to TRBJ1-5, with 8 bases lining up with TRBD1. V lost 9 bases and J lost 0; bases outside the gene matches: 10. CDR3 length: 16 residues. Per germline, CDR1 ENHRY and CDR2 SYGVKD. The CDR3 loop reads CAIGAGGSYSNQPQHF. CDR3 bases: TGTGCCATAGGGGCAGGGGGCTCTTATAGCAATCAGCCCCAGCATTTT.

The genes are TRBV7-6 and TRBJ1-1; 7 bases fit TRBD1. The CDR3 contains 13 residues. Germline V gene data show CDR1 as SGHVS and CDR2 as FNYEAQ. V was clipped by 3 bases and J by 4 bases; unmatched bases: 2. In DNA form, the CDR3 reads TGTGCCAGCAGCTTGTCAGGGGGCACTGAAGCTTTCTTT. The encoded protein is CASSLSGGTEAFF.

There are a few counts of this clone. The genes are TRBV9 and TRBJ2-3, with 9 positions matching TRBD2. V shed 3 bases, J shed 6 bases, and the junction held 8 bases outside the gene matches. Germline loops: CDR1 SGDLS, CDR2 YYNGEE. The CDR3 is 15 residues long. The CDR3 spells CASSASGRFEDTQYF. In DNA, the CDR3 is TGTGCCAGCAGCGCAAGCGGGAGGTTCGAGGATACGCAGTATTTT.

The rearrangement joins TRBV6-2 or TRBV6-3 to TRBJ2-1; 13 nucleotides align to TRBD2. This CDR3 comprises 18 residues. The germline V gene encodes CDR1 MNHEY and CDR2 SVGEGT. V lost 2 bases and J lost 3; bases outside the gene matches: 7. CDR3 nucleotide sequence: TGTGCCAGCAGTTACCCACCGGGACTAGCGGGACTCTACAATGAGCAGTTCTTC. This translates into CASSYPPGLAGLYNEQFF.

The V and J genes are TRBV5-1 and TRBJ2-5, with D possibly TRBD2 on 5 matching bases. V gave up 3 bases and J gave up 5 bases, with 17 bases separating them. CDR3 length: 15 amino acids. Germline V gene data show CDR1 as SGHRS and CDR2 as YFSETQ. Here the CDR3 reads CASSWRKGGWETQYF. CDR3 bases: TGCGCCAGCAGCTGGCGTAAAGGAGGCTGGGAGACCCAGTACTTC.

The chain carries TRBV11-2 and TRBJ1-2; D is ambiguous. This CDR3 is built from 14 residues. Trimming removed 5 bases from V and 0 bases from J, with 10 bases in between. Germline CDR1 reads SGHAT; CDR2 reads FQNNGV. The CDR3 region is CASSLLDTNYGYTF. DNA for the CDR3: TGTGCCAGCAGCCTCCTCGACACTAACTATGGCTACACCTTC.

V gene TRBV6-6 combines with J gene TRBJ1-1, with unresolved D. V lost 5 bases to trimming and J lost 1 base, with 14 bases between them. The CDR3 has 15 residues. CDR1 is MNHNY and CDR2 is SVGAGI in the germline V gene (reference sequence). The CDR3 reads CASSISGISNTEAFF. The CDR3 DNA reads TGTGCCAGCAGTATATCGGGAATTTCGAACACTGAAGCTTTCTTT.

The V call is TRBV28, the J call TRBJ2-7, with 10 positions matching TRBD2. The ends lost 4 bases at V and 1 base at J; junction bases unmatched: 7. In germline, CDR1 is MDHEN, CDR2 SYDVKM. The CDR3 sequence is 16 residues long. The CDR3, as DNA: TGTGCCAGCAGTTCCGGGACTAGCGCTTCTTCCTACGAGCAGTACTTC. It specifies CASSSGTSASSYEQYF.

The chain combines TRBV27 with TRBJ2-3; D unclear. The CDR3 sequence is 15 residues long. Per germline, CDR1 MNHEY and CDR2 SMNVEV (reference sequence). V was trimmed by 0 bases and J by 1 base, leaving 8 bases between them. DNA of the CDR3: TGTGCCAGCAGTTTATCGTGGCAGGGCACAGATACGCAGTATTTT. The encoded protein is CASSLSWQGTDTQYF.

The chain joins TRBV7-9 to TRBJ2-3; no reliable D call. This CDR3 has 14 amino acids. V lost 2 bases to trimming and J lost 0 bases, with 6 bases between them. CDR1 is SEHNR, CDR2 FQNEAQ, per germline (reference sequence). As DNA, the CDR3 is TGTGCCAGCAGCTTAAGTAGCAGCACAGATACGCAGTATTTT. Translating gives CASSLSSSTDTQYF.